Each of the 31 T cell receptor beta chains below was sequenced from the same sample in a study of cytomegalovirus exposure and HLA in healthy donors. The study ran its PCR with 60 Vbeta and 13 Jbeta primers. Produced via immunoSEQ multiplex PCR; TCRdb's table is partial and in-frame only. The sample includes some 200,000 clones, 76% seen only once; the top ten take under 0.8%. The sequencing input was PBMCs. The receptors were gathered from a man aged 18-30 years in good health and CMV-seronegative.

This chain uses TRBV10-2 with TRBJ2-7; no clear D. Germline V gives CDR1 WSHSY, CDR2 SAAADI. The CDR3 has 14 amino acids. V was pared by 6 bases and J by 3 bases, with 15 bases between. CDR3 region: CASRPAPGVYEQYF. CDR3 sequence (DNA): TGCGCCAGCAGGCCGGCGCCCGGAGTCTACGAGCAGTACTTC.

This clone has only one observation. The chain carries TRBV19 and TRBJ1-1; TRBD1 is a possible D gene (5 bases). Deletions cut 7 bases from V and 0 bases from J, with 9 bases between. This CDR3 region has 13 residues. The germline CDR1 and CDR2 sequences are LNHDA and SQIVND (reference sequence). The CDR3 DNA sequence: TGTGCCAGTAATTGGGGCTTGAACACTGAAGCTTTCTTT. It yields the protein CASNWGLNTEAFF.

The chain employs TRBV30 and TRBJ2-2; 10 bases are shared with TRBD1. The CDR3 consists of 12 residues. J lost 8 bases, V lost 7 bases, and 4 bases had no gene match. CDR1 is GTSNPN and CDR2 is SVGIG in the germline V gene (reference sequence). Here the CDR3 reads CAFRQGAGELFF. In DNA form, the CDR3 reads TGTGCCTTCAGACAGGGGGCGGGGGAGCTGTTTTTT.

The gene calls are TRBV25-1 and TRBJ2-5, with TRBD2 identical over 11 bases. Per the germline V gene, CDR1 is MGHDK and CDR2 is SYGVNS. The CDR3 extends over 13 amino acids. The ends lost 6 bases at V and 5 bases at J; junction bases unmatched: 2. The CDR3 DNA sequence: TGTGCCAGCAGACTAGCGGGGGTCGAGACCCAGTACTTC. Translation gives CASRLAGVETQYF.

Comment on this clone: In the same sample, other DNA sequences code for this CDR3. The rearrangement uses TRBV2 and TRBJ2-6; 13 bases are a match to TRBD2. J lost 1 base, V lost 7 bases, and 4 bases had no gene match. This CDR3 has 17 residues. CDR1 and CDR2 from the germline V gene are SNHLY and FYNNEI. CDR3 DNA sequence: TGTGCCAGCACCCGACTAGCGGGAGGATCTGGGGCCAACGTCCTGACTTTC. This codes for CASTRLAGGSGANVLTF.

V and J are TRBV28 and TRBJ1-4; 7 bases align to TRBD1. The V gene end was trimmed by 3 bases and the J gene end by 8 bases; junction bases not matched to a gene: 9. Germline values: CDR1 MDHEN, CDR2 SYDVKM. CDR3 length equals 15 residues. The CDR3 sequence: CASSLRGRVGEKLFF. CDR3 DNA: TGTGCCAGCAGTTTGAGGGGGCGCGTAGGGGAAAAACTGTTTTTT.

This rearrangement joins TRBV28 to TRBJ1-5, with 7 bases aligning to TRBD1. The CDR3 runs to 14 residues. CDR1 and CDR2 (germline): MDHEN, SYDVKM. After removal of 6 bases from V and 3 bases from J, the junction contained 5 bases not matched to a gene. As DNA, the CDR3 is TGTGCCAGCAGGGAGGGACAGTACAATCAGCCCCAGCATTTT. Protein sequence: CASREGQYNQPQHF.

V is TRBV29-1 and J is TRBJ1-5, with 11 bases matching TRBD1. Germline V lookup: CDR1 SQVTM, CDR2 ANQGSEA. This CDR3 is built from 15 residues. Trimming took 2 bases from V and 5 from J; bases not matched to a gene: 5. CDR3 sequence (DNA): TGCAGCGTTGAAATGGGACAGGGGGGCCATCAGCCCCAGCATTTT. It codes for CSVEMGQGGHQPQHF.

This chain uses TRBV27 with TRBJ2-1, with TRBD2 identical over 12 bases. The CDR3 is 16 amino acids. The V and J ends lost 5 bases and 3 bases, in that order; junction bases with no gene match: 5. CDR1 is MNHEY and CDR2 is SMNVEV in the germline V gene (reference sequence). The chain's CDR3 is CASSLASGRVYNEQFF. The CDR3 DNA reads TGTGCCAGCAGTCTCGCTAGCGGGAGGGTCTACAATGAGCAGTTCTTC.

Notes on this clone: The identical CDR3 is also encoded by other nucleotide sequences in the sample. The chain links TRBV27 to TRBJ2-7, with 9 bases identical to TRBD1. This CDR3 has 14 amino acids. The trim removed 6 bases at V and 6 bases at J, leaving 9 bases unmatched. Germline loops: CDR1 MNHEY, CDR2 SMNVEV (reference sequence). The CDR3 protein is CASSLRQGGGEQYF. The CDR3 DNA follows: TGTGCCAGCAGCCTCCGACAGGGGGGCGGCGAGCAGTACTTC.

This clone was seen once. The genes are TRBV27 and TRBJ2-1, with 9 positions matching TRBD1. The length of the CDR3 is 16 residues. V gave up 5 bases and J gave up 6 bases; unmatched junction bases: 11. CDR1 and CDR2 from the germline V gene are MNHEY and SMNVEV (reference sequence). This CDR3 reads CASSRKPGQGFNEQFF. The CDR3 nucleotides are TGTGCCAGCAGTCGGAAACCGGGACAGGGATTCAATGAGCAGTTCTTC.

This clone was seen a single time. This sequence joins TRBV19 and TRBJ2-1, with TRBD2 matching 7 bases. The CDR3 has 18 amino acids. J was trimmed by 7 bases and V by 5 bases; bases with no gene match: 20. Germline V gene sequence: CDR1 LNHDA, CDR2 SQIVND (reference sequence). CDR3 bases: TGTGCCAGTAGTGGCCAAATGTCGACTAGCTCGCATTGGAATGAGCAGTTCTTC. Protein: CASSGQMSTSSHWNEQFF.

The J gene is TRBJ1-2, the V gene TRBV19; maybe TRBD1 (6 bases). Trimming removed 5 bases at V and 0 bases at J, with 13 bases between. This CDR3 has 15 residues. CDR1 LNHDA and CDR2 SQIVND come from the germline V gene (reference sequence). The CDR3 protein is CASSAPQGANYGYTF. In DNA form, the CDR3 reads TGTGCCAGTAGTGCCCCACAGGGAGCTAACTATGGCTACACCTTC.

V gene TRBV28 combines with J gene TRBJ2-3; 7 bases are shared with TRBD2. The ends lost 2 bases at V and 4 bases at J; junction bases unmatched: 6. Germline values: CDR1 MDHEN, CDR2 SYDVKM. This CDR3 spans 15 amino acids. The CDR3 here is CASSLRLGGADTQYF. The CDR3 nucleotides read TGTGCCAGCAGTTTAAGGCTTGGGGGGGCAGATACGCAGTATTTT.

The genes are TRBV4-1 and TRBJ2-5; TRBD1 aligns across 9 bases. The CDR3 length is 15 residues. V shed 4 bases, J shed 7 bases, and the junction held 10 bases outside the gene matches. In germline, CDR1 is MGHRA, CDR2 YSYEKL. The CDR3 spells CASSRFGTGLATQYF. For the CDR3, the DNA is TGCGCCAGCAGCCGCTTCGGGACAGGGCTTGCGACCCAGTACTTC.

As regards this clone: The sample holds other DNA sequences that translate to the same CDR3. The chain has TRBV27 and TRBJ2-7, with TRBD2 identical over 7 bases. CDR1 and CDR2 from the germline V gene are MNHEY and SMNVEV (reference sequence). This CDR3 has 15 amino acids. V trimming: 7 bases; J trimming: 3 bases; junction bases outside the gene matches: 12. CDR3 sequence (DNA): TGTGCCAGCAATTCAGCTGGGGGGGGAGGCTACGAGCAGTACTTC. Translating it yields CASNSAGGGGYEQYF.

The J gene is TRBJ2-3, the V gene TRBV29-1; TRBD2 aligns across 11 bases. Germline V gene sequence: CDR1 SQVTM, CDR2 ANQGSEA. This CDR3 region has 17 residues. Unmatched junction bases numbered 13, after V lost 6 bases and J lost 2 bases. The CDR3 sequence: CSVAGTSGEGDTDTQYF. The CDR3 coding sequence is TGCAGCGTGGCTGGGACTAGCGGAGAAGGAGACACAGATACGCAGTATTTT.

This clone occurred a few times. The chain carries TRBV28 and TRBJ2-5; 8 bases are shared with TRBD1. The J call is in doubt because the DNA end fits TRBJ2-7 better. The CDR3 has 14 amino acids. CDR1 is MDHEN and CDR2 is SYDVKM in the germline V gene. Here the CDR3 reads CASTWAGGHYEQYF. The CDR3 region has the DNA TGTGCCAGCACATGGGCAGGGGGCCACTACGAGCAGTACTTC.

This clone turned up a few times. This chain connects TRBV28 to TRBJ2-2, with 9 bases aligning to TRBD2. The V gene's germline CDR1 is MDHEN and CDR2 SYDVKM. The V segment lost 2 bases and the J segment 1 base; nucleotides outside the gene matches: 5. The length of the CDR3 is 17 residues. The CDR3 DNA follows: TGTGCCAGCAGTTTAGTAAGACTAGCGGAGAACACCGGGGAGCTGTTTTTT. Translating it yields CASSLVRLAENTGELFF.

This chain uses TRBV5-1 with TRBJ2-7, with a possible D match to TRBD1 (6 bases). Germline CDR1 reads SGHRS; CDR2 reads YFSETQ. This CDR3 contains 14 residues. Trimming left V 0 bases short and J 2 bases short, with 9 bases between. CDR3 in DNA: TGCGCCAGCAGCTTGGCAGGGGCTGCCTACGAGCAGTACTTC. This translates into CASSLAGAAYEQYF.

In nucleotides, the CDR3 is TGTGCCAGCAGGTCAGGGGTCGGGGAAAAACTGTTTTTT. It specifies CASRSGVGEKLFF. The chain combines TRBV28 with TRBJ1-4; possibly TRBD1 for D (6 bases). The V gene's germline CDR1 is MDHEN and CDR2 SYDVKM. The CDR3 sequence is 13 residues long. V was pared by 6 bases and J by 8 bases, with 13 bases between.

This clone appeared a few times. The chain couples TRBV19 to TRBJ1-2; 8 nucleotides line up with TRBD1. V gave up 1 base and J gave up 7 bases; unmatched junction bases: 5. Germline V CDR1 and CDR2: LNHDA, SQIVND (reference sequence). The CDR3 runs 14 residues. Here the CDR3 reads CASSIAGGGGGYTF. As DNA, the CDR3 is TGTGCCAGTAGTATAGCAGGGGGCGGCGGTGGCTACACCTTC.

This rearrangement joins TRBV19 to TRBJ1-1; D might be TRBD1 (6 bases). The CDR3 length is 14 residues. The V and J ends lost 7 bases and 4 bases respectively, with 16 bases between them. From germline, CDR1 is LNHDA and CDR2 SQIVND (reference sequence). This CDR3 is CASNRGGMGTEAFF. The CDR3 nucleotides read TGTGCCAGTAATCGGGGGGGCATGGGCACTGAAGCTTTCTTT.

This clone occurred a few times. The V and J genes are TRBV25-1 and TRBJ2-1, with 7 nucleotides matching TRBD1. CDR1 and CDR2 from the germline V gene are MGHDK and SYGVNS. J gave up 13 bases and V 6 bases, and 18 bases lay outside the gene matches. The CDR3 runs to 15 residues. DNA for the CDR3: TGTGCCAGCAGGCCCACCGGGACAGATACAATGAGACAGTTCTTC. This translates into CASRPTGTDTMRQFF. Full variable domain (remainder filled in from reference TRBV25-1 and TRBJ2-1): EADIYQTPRYLVIGTGKKITLECSQTMGHDKMYWYQQDPGMELHLIHYSYGVNSTEKGDLSSESTVSRIRTEHFPLTLESARPSHTSQYLCASRPTGTDTMRQFFGPGTRLTVL.

This sequence joins TRBV7-9 and TRBJ1-2; 7 nucleotides match TRBD1. The V gene end was trimmed by 3 bases and the J gene end by 5 bases; junction bases not matched to a gene: 12. The CDR3 runs 16 residues. Germline V CDR1 and CDR2: SEHNR, FQNEAQ (reference sequence). The CDR3 loop reads CASSFPGTADVYGYTF. The CDR3 region has the DNA TGTGCCAGCAGCTTCCCAGGGACAGCCGACGTGTATGGCTACACCTTC.

The V and J genes are TRBV7-9 and TRBJ1-4, with 11 bases that match TRBD1. Losses at the gene ends were 6 bases for V and 7 bases for J; bases not matched to a gene: 10. The V gene's germline CDR1 is SEHNR and CDR2 FQNEAQ (reference sequence). The CDR3 runs 16 residues. The CDR3 reads CASSSPTGTGGEKLFF. The CDR3 DNA reads TGTGCCAGCAGTTCCCCGACCGGGACAGGGGGTGAAAAACTGTTTTTT.

V is TRBV30 and J is TRBJ2-7; D may be TRBD2 (7 bases). The CDR3 is 15 residues long. The germline CDR1 and CDR2 sequences are GTSNPN and SVGIG (reference sequence). The V gene lost 2 bases and the J gene lost 3 bases, with 17 bases spanning the gap. CDR3 residues: CAWSYGGRGDYEQYF. The DNA of the CDR3 is TGTGCCTGGAGTTACGGGGGGCGGGGTGACTACGAGCAGTACTTC.

The chain is built from TRBV2 and TRBJ2-2, with TRBD2 matching 8 bases. V lost 8 bases, J lost 0 bases, and 2 bases stayed unmatched. The germline CDR1 and CDR2 sequences are SNHLY and FYNNEI. The CDR3 totals 14 residues. The CDR3: CASRLAPNTGELFF. The DNA of the CDR3 is TGTGCCAGCCGACTAGCGCCGAACACCGGGGAGCTGTTTTTT.

V is TRBV6-4 and J is TRBJ2-3, with 10 nucleotides matching TRBD2. The CDR3 extends over 18 amino acids. The germline CDR1 and CDR2 sequences are MRHNA and SNTAGT. The V segment lost 6 bases and the J segment 1 base; nucleotides outside the gene matches: 13. CDR3 sequence: CASRVALAGTNCTDTQYF. In DNA form, the CDR3 reads TGTGCCAGCAGAGTCGCACTAGCGGGGACTAATTGCACAGATACGCAGTATTTT.

The chain has TRBV2 and TRBJ1-1; no reliable D call. The V end lost 0 bases, the J end lost 6 bases, and 5 bases lay between the germline ends. Per germline, CDR1 SNHLY and CDR2 FYNNEI. The CDR3 runs 12 residues. The chain's CDR3 is CASSEAYAEAFF. In DNA, the CDR3 is TGTGCCAGCAGTGAAGCCTACGCTGAAGCTTTCTTT. Supplemented by reference TRBV2 and TRBJ1-1, the full variable domain reads EPEVTQTPSHQVTQMGQEVILRCVPISNHLYFYWYRQILGQKVEFLVSFYNNEISEKSEIFDDQFSVERPDGSNFTLKIRSTKLEDSAMYFCASSEAYAEAFFGQGTRLTVV.

This clone came up once. This rearrangement joins TRBV2 to TRBJ2-5; D might be TRBD2 (7 bases). The better agreement between TRBJ2-7 and the DNA end casts doubt on the J call. The CDR3 has 18 amino acids. Germline lookup yields CDR1 SNHLY and CDR2 FYNNEI. The CDR3 here is CASRTNPSGGGNLNEQYF. The CDR3 coding sequence is TGTGCCAGCAGGACTAATCCCAGTGGCGGGGGCAATCTCAACGAGCAGTACTTC.